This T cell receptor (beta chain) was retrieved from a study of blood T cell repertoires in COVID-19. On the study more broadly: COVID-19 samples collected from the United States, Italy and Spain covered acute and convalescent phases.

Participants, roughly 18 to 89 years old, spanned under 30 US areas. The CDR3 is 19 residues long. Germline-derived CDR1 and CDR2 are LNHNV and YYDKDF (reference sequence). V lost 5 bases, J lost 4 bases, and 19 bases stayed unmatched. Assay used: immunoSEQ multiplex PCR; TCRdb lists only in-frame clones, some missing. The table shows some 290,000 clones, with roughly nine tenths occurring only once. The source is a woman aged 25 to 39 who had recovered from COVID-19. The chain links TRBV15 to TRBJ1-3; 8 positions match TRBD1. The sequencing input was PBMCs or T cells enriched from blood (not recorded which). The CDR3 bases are TGTGCCACCAGCGCGAAAATTTTTCCGGGTGCAGGGGGCGGAAACACCATATATTTT. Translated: CATSAKIFPGAGGGNTIYF.